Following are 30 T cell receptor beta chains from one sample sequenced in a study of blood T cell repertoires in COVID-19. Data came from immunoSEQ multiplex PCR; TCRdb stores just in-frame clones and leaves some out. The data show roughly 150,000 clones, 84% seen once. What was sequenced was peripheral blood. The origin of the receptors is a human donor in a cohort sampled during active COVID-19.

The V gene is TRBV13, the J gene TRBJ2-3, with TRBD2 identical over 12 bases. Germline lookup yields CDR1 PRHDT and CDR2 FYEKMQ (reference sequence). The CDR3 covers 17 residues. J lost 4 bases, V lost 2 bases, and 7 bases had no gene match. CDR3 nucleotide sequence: TGTGCCAGCAGCTTAAGTCTAGCGGGGGGGCGACCAGATACGCAGTATTTT. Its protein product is CASSLSLAGGRPDTQYF.

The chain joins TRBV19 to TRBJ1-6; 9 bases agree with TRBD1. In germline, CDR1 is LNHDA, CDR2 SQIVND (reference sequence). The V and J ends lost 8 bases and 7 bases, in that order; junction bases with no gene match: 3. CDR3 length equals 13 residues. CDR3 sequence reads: CASGDRANSPLHF. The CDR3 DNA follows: TGTGCCAGTGGGGACAGGGCAAATTCACCCCTCCACTTT.

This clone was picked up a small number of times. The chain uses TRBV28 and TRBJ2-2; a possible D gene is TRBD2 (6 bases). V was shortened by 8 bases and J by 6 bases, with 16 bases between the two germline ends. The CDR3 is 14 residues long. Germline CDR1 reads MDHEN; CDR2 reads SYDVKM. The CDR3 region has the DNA TGTGCCAGCCAGCCCGGGACGGGGGCCGGGGAGCTGTTTTTT. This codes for CASQPGTGAGELFF.

CDR3 sequence (DNA): TGTGCCAGCAGTGCGCCCGGGAGGAGCCCAGATACGCAGTATTTT. It yields the protein CASSAPGRSPDTQYF. V gene TRBV27 combines with J gene TRBJ2-3; TRBD2 matches at 7 bases. The CDR3 is made up of 15 amino acids. Per germline, CDR1 MNHEY and CDR2 SMNVEV (reference sequence). V gave up 5 bases and J gave up 4 bases; unmatched junction bases: 9.

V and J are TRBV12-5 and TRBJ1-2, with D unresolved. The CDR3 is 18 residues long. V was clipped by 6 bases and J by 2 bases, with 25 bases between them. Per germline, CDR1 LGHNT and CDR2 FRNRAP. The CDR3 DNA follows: TGTGCTAGTGGGGTCTTCGGGAGGGAGGAGGGCTACAACTATGGCTACACCTTC. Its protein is CASGVFGREEGYNYGYTF.

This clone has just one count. CDR3 loop: CASSISGAYNEQFF. The CDR3 nucleotides read TGTGCCAGCAGCATCTCGGGAGCCTACAATGAGCAGTTCTTC. The chain carries TRBV7-2 and TRBJ2-1; a possible D gene is TRBD2 (6 bases). The CDR3 consists of 14 residues. CDR1 and CDR2 from the germline V gene are SGHTA and FQGNSA. Trimming cost V 5 bases and J 2 bases, with 10 bases left between them. The whole variable domain, remainder taken from reference TRBV7-2 and TRBJ2-1, is GAGVSQSPSNKVTEKGKDVELRCDPISGHTALYWYRQSLGQGLEFLIYFQGNSAPDKSGLPSDRFSAERTGGSVSTLTIQRTQQEDSAVYLCASSISGAYNEQFFGPGTRLTVL.

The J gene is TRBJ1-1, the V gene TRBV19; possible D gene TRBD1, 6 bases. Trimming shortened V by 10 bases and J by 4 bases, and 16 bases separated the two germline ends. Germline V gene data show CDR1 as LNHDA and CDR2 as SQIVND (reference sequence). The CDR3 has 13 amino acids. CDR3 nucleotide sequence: TGTGCCACCCATAACTCCAGGGGCACTGAAGCTTTCTTT. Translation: CATHNSRGTEAFF.

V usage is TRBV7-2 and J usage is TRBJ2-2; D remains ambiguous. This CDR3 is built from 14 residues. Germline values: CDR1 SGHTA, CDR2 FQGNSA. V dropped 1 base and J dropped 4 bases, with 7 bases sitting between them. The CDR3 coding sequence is TGTGCCAGCAGCTTAGAAGGAGCCACCGGGGAGCTGTTTTTT. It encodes CASSLEGATGELFF.

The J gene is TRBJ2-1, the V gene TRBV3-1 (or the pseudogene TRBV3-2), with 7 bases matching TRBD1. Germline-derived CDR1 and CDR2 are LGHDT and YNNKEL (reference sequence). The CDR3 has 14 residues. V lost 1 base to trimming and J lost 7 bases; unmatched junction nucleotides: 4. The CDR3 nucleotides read TGTGCCAGCAGCCAAGGGACAGGACAAAATGAGCAGTTCTTC. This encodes CASSQGTGQNEQFF.

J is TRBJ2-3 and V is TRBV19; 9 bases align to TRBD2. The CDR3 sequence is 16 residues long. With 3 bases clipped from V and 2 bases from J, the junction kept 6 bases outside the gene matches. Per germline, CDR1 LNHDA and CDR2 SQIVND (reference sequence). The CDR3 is CASSMFASGNTDTQYF. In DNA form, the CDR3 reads TGTGCCAGTAGTATGTTCGCTAGCGGGAACACAGATACGCAGTATTTT.

CDR3 loop: CASSRGRETQYF. CDR3 nucleotides: TGTGCCAGCTCTAGGGGGCGGGAGACCCAGTACTTC. The chain links TRBV2 to TRBJ2-5; 7 bases are shared with TRBD1. This CDR3 is 12 amino acids long. Germline V gives CDR1 SNHLY, CDR2 FYNNEI. J was trimmed by 5 bases and V by 8 bases; bases with no gene match: 5.

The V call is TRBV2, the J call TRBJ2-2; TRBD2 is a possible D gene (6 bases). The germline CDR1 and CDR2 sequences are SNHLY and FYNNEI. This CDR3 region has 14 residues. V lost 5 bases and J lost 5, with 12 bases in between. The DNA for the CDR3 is TGTGCCAGCAGTCAGAGTCGGGGGACCGGGGAGCTGTTTTTT. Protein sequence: CASSQSRGTGELFF.

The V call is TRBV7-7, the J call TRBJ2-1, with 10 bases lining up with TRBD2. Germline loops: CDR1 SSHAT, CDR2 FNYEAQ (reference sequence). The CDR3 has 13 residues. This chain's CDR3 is CASASGGASEQFF. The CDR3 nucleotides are TGTGCTAGCGCGAGCGGGGGGGCATCTGAGCAGTTCTTC. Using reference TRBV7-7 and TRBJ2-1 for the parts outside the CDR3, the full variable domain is GAGVSQSPRYKVTKRGQDVTLRCDPISSHATLYWYQQALGQGPEFLTYFNYEAQPDKSGLPSDRFSAERPEGSISTLTIQRTEQRDSAMYRCASASGGASEQFFGPGTRLTVL.

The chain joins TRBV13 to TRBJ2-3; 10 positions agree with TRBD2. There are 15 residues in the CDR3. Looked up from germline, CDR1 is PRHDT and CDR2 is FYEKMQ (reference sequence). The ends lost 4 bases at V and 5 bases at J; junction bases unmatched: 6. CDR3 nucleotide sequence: TGTGCCAGCAGCTCCCAGCGGGGGGGCCGAGATACGCAGTATTTT. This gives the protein CASSSQRGGRDTQYF.

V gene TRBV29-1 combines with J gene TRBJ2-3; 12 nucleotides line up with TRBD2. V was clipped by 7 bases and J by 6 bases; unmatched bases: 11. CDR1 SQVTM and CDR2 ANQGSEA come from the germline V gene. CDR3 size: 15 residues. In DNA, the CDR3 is TGCAGCGCTGCCCCGACTAGCGGGAGAACTGATACGCAGTATTTT. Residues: CSAAPTSGRTDTQYF.

The CDR3 nucleotides are TGTGCCAGCACCCCCTATCCCGGGGGGGCCAGCCACGAGCAGTACTTC. Amino acid sequence: CASTPYPGGASHEQYF. V is TRBV7-2 and J is TRBJ2-7; TRBD2 aligns across 8 bases. Trimming removed 7 bases from V and 5 bases from J; junction bases left unmatched: 16. Germline V gene lookup returns CDR1 SGHTA and CDR2 FQGNSA. The CDR3 has 16 residues.

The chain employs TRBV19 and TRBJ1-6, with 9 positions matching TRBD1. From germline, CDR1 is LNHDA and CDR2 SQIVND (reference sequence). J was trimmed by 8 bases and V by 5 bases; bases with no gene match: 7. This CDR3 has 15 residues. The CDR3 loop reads CASSPAGTGHSPLHF. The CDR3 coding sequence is TGTGCCAGTAGTCCTGCCGGGACAGGGCATTCACCCCTCCACTTT.

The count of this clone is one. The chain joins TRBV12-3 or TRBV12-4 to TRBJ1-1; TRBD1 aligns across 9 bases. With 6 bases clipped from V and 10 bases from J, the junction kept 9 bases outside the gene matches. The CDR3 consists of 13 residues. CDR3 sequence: CASRPGTGNRAFF. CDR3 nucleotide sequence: TGTGCCAGCAGACCCGGGACAGGGAATAGAGCTTTCTTT.

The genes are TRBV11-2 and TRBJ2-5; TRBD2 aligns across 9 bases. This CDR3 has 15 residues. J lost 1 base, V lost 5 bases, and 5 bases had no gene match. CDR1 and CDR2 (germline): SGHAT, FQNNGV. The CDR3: CASSALAGTQETQYF. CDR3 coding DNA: TGTGCCAGCAGCGCACTAGCGGGCACCCAAGAGACCCAGTACTTC.

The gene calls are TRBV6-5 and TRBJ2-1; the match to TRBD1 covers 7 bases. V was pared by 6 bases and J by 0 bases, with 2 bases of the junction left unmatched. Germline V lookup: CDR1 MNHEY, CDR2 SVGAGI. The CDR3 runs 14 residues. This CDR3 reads CASSRGSSYNEQFF. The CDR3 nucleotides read TGTGCCAGCAGCAGGGGGAGCTCCTACAATGAGCAGTTCTTC.

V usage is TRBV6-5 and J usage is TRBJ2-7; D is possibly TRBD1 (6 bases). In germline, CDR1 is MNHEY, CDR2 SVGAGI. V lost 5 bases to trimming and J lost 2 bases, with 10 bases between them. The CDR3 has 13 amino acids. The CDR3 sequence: CASSHRDAYEQYF. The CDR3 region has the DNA TGTGCCAGCAGTCACAGGGATGCCTACGAGCAGTACTTC.

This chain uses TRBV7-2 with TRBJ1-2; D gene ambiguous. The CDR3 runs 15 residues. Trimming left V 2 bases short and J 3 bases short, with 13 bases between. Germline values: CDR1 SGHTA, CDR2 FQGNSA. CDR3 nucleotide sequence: TGTGCCAGCAGCTTAAGCGGGATATCCGACTATGGCTACACCTTC. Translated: CASSLSGISDYGYTF. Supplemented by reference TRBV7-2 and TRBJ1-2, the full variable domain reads GAGVSQSPSNKVTEKGKDVELRCDPISGHTALYWYRQSLGQGLEFLIYFQGNSAPDKSGLPSDRFSAERTGGSVSTLTIQRTQQEDSAVYLCASSLSGISDYGYTFGSGTRLTVV.

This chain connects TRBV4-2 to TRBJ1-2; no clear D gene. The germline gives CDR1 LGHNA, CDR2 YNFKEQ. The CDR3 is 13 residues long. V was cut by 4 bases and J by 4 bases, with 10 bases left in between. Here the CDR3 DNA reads TGTGCCAGCAGCCCGGGTATAATCTATGGCTACACCTTC. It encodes CASSPGIIYGYTF.

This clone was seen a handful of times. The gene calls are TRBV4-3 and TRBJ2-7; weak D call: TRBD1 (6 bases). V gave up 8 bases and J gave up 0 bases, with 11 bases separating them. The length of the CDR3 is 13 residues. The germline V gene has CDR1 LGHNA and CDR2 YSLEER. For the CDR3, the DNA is TGCGCCAGCCAGGGGTTTTTCTCCTACGAGCAGTACTTC. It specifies CASQGFFSYEQYF.

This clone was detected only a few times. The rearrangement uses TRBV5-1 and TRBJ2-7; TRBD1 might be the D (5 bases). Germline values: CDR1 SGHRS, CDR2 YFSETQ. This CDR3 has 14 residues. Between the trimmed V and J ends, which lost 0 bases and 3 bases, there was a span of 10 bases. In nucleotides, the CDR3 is TGCGCCAGCAGCTTGGACAGCCAGGGCTACGAGCAGTACTTC. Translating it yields CASSLDSQGYEQYF.

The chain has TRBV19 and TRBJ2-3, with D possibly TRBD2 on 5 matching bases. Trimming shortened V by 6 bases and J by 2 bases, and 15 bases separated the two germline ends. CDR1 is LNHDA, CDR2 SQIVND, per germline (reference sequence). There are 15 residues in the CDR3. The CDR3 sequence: CASSPGYSNTDTQYF. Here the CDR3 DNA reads TGTGCCAGTAGCCCGGGGTACTCTAACACAGATACGCAGTATTTT.

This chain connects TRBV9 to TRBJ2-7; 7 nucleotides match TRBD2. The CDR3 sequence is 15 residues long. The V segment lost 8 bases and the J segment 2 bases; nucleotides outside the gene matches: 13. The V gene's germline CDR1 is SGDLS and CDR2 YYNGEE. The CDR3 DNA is TGTGCCAGTGCAAGGGGAGGGCAGCAGGCCTACGAGCAGTACTTC. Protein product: CASARGGQQAYEQYF. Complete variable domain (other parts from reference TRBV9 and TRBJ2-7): DSGVTQTPKHLITATGQRVTLRCSPRSGDLSVYWYQQSLDQGLQFLIQYYNGEERAKGNILERFSAQQFPDLHSELNLSSLELGDSALYFCASARGGQQAYEQYFGPGTRLTVT.

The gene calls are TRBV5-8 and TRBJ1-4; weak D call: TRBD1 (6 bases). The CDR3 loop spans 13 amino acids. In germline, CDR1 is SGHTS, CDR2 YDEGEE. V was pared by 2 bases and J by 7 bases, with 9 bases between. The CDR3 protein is CASSFRGIEKLFF. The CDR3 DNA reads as TGTGCCAGCAGCTTTAGGGGGATTGAAAAACTGTTTTTT.

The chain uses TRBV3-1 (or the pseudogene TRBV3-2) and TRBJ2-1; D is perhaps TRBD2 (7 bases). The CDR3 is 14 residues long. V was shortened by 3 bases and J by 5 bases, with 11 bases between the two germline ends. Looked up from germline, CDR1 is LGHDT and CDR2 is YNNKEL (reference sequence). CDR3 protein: CASSQGGAHNEQFF. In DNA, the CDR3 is TGTGCCAGCAGCCAGGGGGGGGCCCACAATGAGCAGTTCTTC.

The CDR3 protein is CASSSGGTDAYEQYF. The CDR3 DNA reads as TGTGCCAGCAGCTCCGGAGGGACTGATGCCTACGAGCAGTACTTC. The chain uses TRBV6-5 and TRBJ2-7; D possibly corresponds to TRBD2 (6 bases). This CDR3 region has 15 residues. The V and J ends lost 6 bases and 2 bases respectively, with 17 bases between them. The germline gives CDR1 MNHEY, CDR2 SVGAGI.